Listed below are T cell receptor beta chains from one sample, sequenced in a study of cytomegalovirus exposure and HLA in healthy donors. Data came from immunoSEQ multiplex PCR; TCRdb stores just in-frame clones and leaves some out. There are approximately 210,000 clones in the sample; 75% to 80% occur only once, and approximately 2% lies in the top ten. The sequenced sample consisted of PBMCs. These receptors were taken from a woman aged 30 to 39 in good health and CMV-seropositive. CDR3s include the opening cysteine and the closing phenylalanine or tryptophan. The D gene is left open where the match is weak. Expanded clones get a size class; other rows say once, few or many, or leave the size out.

clone size | CDR3 length | J gene | V gene | D gene | CDR3 DNA | CDR3 protein
. | 14 | TRBJ1-5 | TRBV2 | TRBD1 | TGTGCCAGCAGTGAGCGGCAGGGGGGTCAGCCCCAGCATTTT | CASSERQGGQPQHF
. | 13 | TRBJ2-3 | TRBV19 | TRBD2 | TGTGCCAGTAGTGATAGCGGGGCAGATACGCAGTATTTT | CASSDSGADTQYF
. | 16 | TRBJ2-1 | TRBV11-1 | . | TGTGCCAGCAGCTTAAGAGCAGGGGGGTCGAGCAATGAGCAGTTCTTC | CASSLRAGGSSNEQFF
few | 15 | TRBJ1-3 | TRBV30 | . | TGTGCCTGGAGTGTATTCGTGTCCCCTGGAAACACCATATATTTT | CAWSVFVSPGNTIYF
. | 17 | TRBJ1-2 | TRBV7-2 | TRBD1 | TGTGCCAGCAGCGCCTCCGGGACAGGGGCTTCCCTGTATGGCTACACCTTC | CASSASGTGASLYGYTF
. | 14 | TRBJ2-7 | TRBV9 | TRBD1 | TGTGCCAGCAGCATCCGGGACAGAACCTACGAGCAGTACTTC | CASSIRDRTYEQYF
few | 15 | TRBJ1-3 | TRBV19 | . | TGTGCCAGTAGACCACAAGCGATCTCTGGAAACACCATATATTTT | CASRPQAISGNTIYF
. | 15 | TRBJ2-1 | TRBV7-2 | TRBD1 | TGTGCCAGCAGCTTTTGGACAGGGCGATACAATGAGCAGTTCTTC | CASSFWTGRYNEQFF
. | 15 | TRBJ2-7 | TRBV28 | TRBD2 | TGTGCCAGCAGGGGATTTAGCGGGGGGATCTACGAGCAGTACTTC | CASRGFSGGIYEQYF
. | 14 | TRBJ2-3 | TRBV28 | TRBD2 | TGTGCCAGCAGTTTGTCTAGCGGCGCAGATACGCAGTATTTT | CASSLSSGADTQYF
. | 14 | TRBJ2-7 | TRBV27 | . | TGTGCCAGCAGTTACGACAGATACTCCTACGAGCAGTACTTC | CASSYDRYSYEQYF
once | 15 | TRBJ2-1 | TRBV7-7 | TRBD2 | TGTGCTAGCAGCCCGGCCGGGACTAGCTCTAATGAGCAGTTCTTC | CASSPAGTSSNEQFF
. | 13 | TRBJ1-1 | TRBV6-5 | . | TGTGCCAGCAGTTACTCCCCAGTTAGCGTGGCTTTCTTT | CASSYSPVSVAFF
. | 13 | TRBJ2-5 | TRBV30 | . | TGTGCCTGGAGTTGGGGGGTCGGAGAGACCCAGTACTTC | CAWSWGVGETQYF
. | 14 | TRBJ2-7 | TRBV5-1 | . | TGCGCCAGCAGCGCGGCACCCCCTTCTTACGAGCAGTACTTC | CASSAAPPSYEQYF
. | 13 | TRBJ2-7 | TRBV27 | TRBD2 | TGTGCCAGCAGTACGGGACTAGCTTTCGAGCAGTACTTC | CASSTGLAFEQYF
few | 16 | TRBJ2-2 | TRBV5-1 | TRBD2 | TGCGCCAGCAGCGGGACTAGCGGGGTGAACACCGGGGAGCTGTTTTTT | CASSGTSGVNTGELFF
. | 14 | TRBJ2-3 | TRBV5-1 | . | TGCGCCAGCAGCTTGTCAGGGAGCACAGATACGCAGTATTTT | CASSLSGSTDTQYF
. | 14 | TRBJ1-1 | TRBV6-6 | . | TGTGCCAGCAGTTACTCGAGTGAGGGCACTGAAGCTTTCTTT | CASSYSSEGTEAFF
. | 17 | TRBJ1-2 | TRBV4-3 | TRBD1 | TGCGCCAGCAGCCTAGCAGATGGGACAGGGGACCCTTATGGCTACACCTTC | CASSLADGTGDPYGYTF
once | 14 | TRBJ1-5 | TRBV6-5 | . | TGTGCCAGCAGTGCCGGACAGACGAATCAGCCCCAGCATTTT | CASSAGQTNQPQHF
. | 17 | TRBJ1-1 | TRBV7-9 | . | TGTGCCAGCAGCCTGGGCATCCTCAGGGCCCTGAACACTGAAGCTTTCTTT | CASSLGILRALNTEAFF
few | 14 | TRBJ1-2 | TRBV10-3 | TRBD1 | TGTGCCATCAGTGAGTCCGGGACAGTCTATGGCTACACCTTC | CAISESGTVYGYTF
. | 13 | TRBJ2-7 | TRBV4-3 | . | TGCGCCAGCAGCCAAGTCCTCTCCTACGAGCAGTACTTC | CASSQVLSYEQYF
. | 14 | TRBJ2-4 | TRBV7-9 | . | TGTGCCAGCAGCTTAGAGGGGGGGGAGAGCATTCAGTACTTC | CASSLEGGESIQYF
. | 14 | TRBJ1-5 | TRBV30 | . | TGTGCCTGGAGTGTAGAGGCGGGCGCAAGGCCCCAGCATTTT | CAWSVEAGARPQHF
. | 15 | TRBJ2-3 | TRBV7-8 | . | TGTGCCAGCAGCCCTCGGGGTAGCGGCACAGATACGCAGTATTTT | CASSPRGSGTDTQYF